The 27 T cell receptor beta chains given below trace back to one sample, sequenced in a study of cytomegalovirus exposure and HLA in healthy donors. The study ran its PCR with 60 Vbeta and 13 Jbeta primers. Generated by immunoSEQ multiplex PCR, the TCRdb table keeps only in-frame clones and is missing some. The sample includes 110,000 to 150,000 clones, around 78% of them seen just once. Sample: PBMCs. These receptor sequences come from a woman aged 18-30 years in good health and CMV-seropositive.

The CDR3 protein is CAISRTGDISGNTIYF. The CDR3 DNA is TGTGCCATCAGCCGCACAGGGGACATTTCTGGAAACACCATATATTTT. The chain joins TRBV10-3 to TRBJ1-3; 7 bases fit TRBD1. CDR1 is ENHRY and CDR2 is SYGVKD in the germline V gene. The CDR3 contains 16 residues. J gave up 1 base and V 6 bases, and 9 bases lay outside the gene matches.

The chain carries TRBV5-6 and TRBJ2-7; a weak D match, TRBD1 (5 bases). CDR1 is SGHDT, CDR2 YYEEEE, per germline. This CDR3 has 13 residues. The V end was cut by 1 base, the J end by 0 bases, with 5 bases between. CDR3 DNA: TGTGCCAGCAGCTTGCAGGGCTCCTACGAGCAGTACTTC. This gives the protein CASSLQGSYEQYF.

This chain connects TRBV7-2 to TRBJ2-7, with 7 bases fitting TRBD1. Trimming took 2 bases from V and 0 from J; bases not matched to a gene: 4. Germline V CDR1 and CDR2: SGHTA, FQGNSA. This CDR3 has 15 amino acids. The CDR3 is CASSLTGQFSYEQYF. In nucleotides, the CDR3 is TGTGCCAGCAGCTTAACGGGACAGTTCTCCTACGAGCAGTACTTC.

The CDR3 loop is CAWLGVRNTEAFF. CDR3 DNA: TGTGCCTGGCTAGGGGTTAGGAACACTGAAGCTTTCTTT. The genes are TRBV30 and TRBJ1-1; D is perhaps TRBD1 (5 bases). The CDR3 spans 13 residues. Germline V gene sequence: CDR1 GTSNPN, CDR2 SVGIG (reference sequence). Trimming stripped 5 bases from V and 1 base from J, with 11 bases between.

The V call is TRBV28, the J call TRBJ1-2; D is undetermined. The CDR3 is made up of 16 amino acids. The V end lost 3 bases, the J end lost 6 bases, and 20 bases lay between the germline ends. The germline V gene has CDR1 MDHEN and CDR2 SYDVKM. The CDR3 coding sequence is TGTGCCAGCAGTTTTAGGTCGGGGAAATATTATGATGGCTACACCTTC. Its protein product is CASSFRSGKYYDGYTF.

V gene TRBV5-1 combines with J gene TRBJ2-7; D remains ambiguous. The CDR3 is 15 amino acids. CDR1 and CDR2 from the germline V gene are SGHRS and YFSETQ. V shed 1 base and J shed 0 bases, with 11 bases lying between them. CDR3 nucleotide sequence: TGCGCCAGCAGCTTGTGGGCAGGTGCCTCCTACGAGCAGTACTTC. The encoded protein is CASSLWAGASYEQYF.

A few counts support this clone. This chain joins TRBV29-1 and TRBJ2-2, with D possibly TRBD2 on 5 matching bases. Germline CDR1 SQVTM, CDR2 ANQGSEA. V gave up 4 bases and J gave up 7 bases, with 10 bases separating them. The CDR3 spans 12 residues. The CDR3 DNA is TGCAGCGTTGTTTTTCGGGGCGGGGAGCTGTTTTTT. Protein: CSVVFRGGELFF.

The genes are TRBV4-3 and TRBJ1-1; weak D call: TRBD1 (6 bases). From germline, CDR1 is LGHNA and CDR2 YSLEER. Trimming stripped 0 bases from V and 11 bases from J, with 22 bases between. The CDR3 is made up of 16 amino acids. In DNA, the CDR3 is TGCGCCAGCAGCCAAGATCGGACAGACTTCATCCAAGGGGCTTTCTTT. Protein sequence: CASSQDRTDFIQGAFF.

The chain is built from TRBV6-5 and TRBJ2-5, with 7 nucleotides matching TRBD2. Germline V gene data show CDR1 as MNHEY and CDR2 as SVGAGI. The CDR3 totals 11 residues. Trimming cost V 11 bases and J 5 bases; bases outside gene matches: 5. The DNA for the CDR3 is TGTGCCGTGGGAGGGGAGGAGACCCAGTACTTC. Amino acid sequence: CAVGGEETQYF.

The CDR3 here is CASSPPQGPNTGELFF. The CDR3 DNA reads as TGTGCCAGCTCACCACCACAGGGGCCGAACACCGGGGAGCTGTTTTTT. The chain is built from TRBV18 and TRBJ2-2; 7 bases agree with TRBD1. The CDR3 consists of 16 residues. Germline CDR1 and CDR2: KGHSH and LQKENI. V lost 0 bases to trimming and J lost 0 bases; unmatched junction nucleotides: 1.

There are a few counts of this clone. The chain's CDR3 is CASSPQAGAYEQYF. The CDR3 DNA sequence: TGTGCCAGCAGCCCGCAAGCGGGGGCCTACGAGCAGTACTTC. This chain connects TRBV7-2 to TRBJ2-7; 8 positions agree with TRBD2. Germline CDR1 reads SGHTA; CDR2 reads FQGNSA. The ends lost 5 bases at V and 2 bases at J; junction bases unmatched: 5. The CDR3 runs to 14 residues. Filled out from reference TRBV7-2 and TRBJ2-7, the complete variable domain reads GAGVSQSPSNKVTEKGKDVELRCDPISGHTALYWYRQSLGQGLEFLIYFQGNSAPDKSGLPSDRFSAERTGGSVSTLTIQRTQQEDSAVYLCASSPQAGAYEQYFGPGTRLTVT.

The V call is TRBV6-1, the J call TRBJ1-1; D might be TRBD1 (6 bases). V dropped 7 bases and J dropped 7 bases, with 16 bases sitting between them. The CDR3 runs to 13 residues. Germline CDR1 reads MNHNS; CDR2 reads SASEGT. The CDR3: CASNLNRVDEAFF. The CDR3 DNA reads as TGTGCCAGCAACCTAAACAGGGTAGATGAAGCTTTCTTT.

V and J are TRBV15 and TRBJ2-3, with 10 positions matching TRBD2. This CDR3 region has 15 residues. Per the germline V gene, CDR1 is LNHNV and CDR2 is YYDKDF (reference sequence). With V trimmed by 0 bases and J by 6 bases, 3 bases remained unmatched. CDR3 bases: TGTGCCACCAGCAGAGATACAGCGGGAGGGGATACGCAGTATTTT. Amino acids: CATSRDTAGGDTQYF.

The CDR3 reads CASSLATGSSYEQYF. The CDR3, as DNA: TGTGCCAGCAGCTTAGCGACAGGGAGCTCCTACGAGCAGTACTTC. The chain employs TRBV11-3 and TRBJ2-7; TRBD1 matches at 7 bases. V lost 1 base, J lost 0 bases, and 3 bases stayed unmatched. There are 15 residues in the CDR3. Germline V gene data show CDR1 as SGHNT and CDR2 as YENEEA.

There are a few counts of this clone. The chain links TRBV28 to TRBJ1-1; 8 bases match TRBD1. Germline V gene lookup returns CDR1 MDHEN and CDR2 SYDVKM. CDR3 length equals 13 residues. V was pared by 1 base and J by 9 bases, with 4 bases of the junction left unmatched. The CDR3 nucleotides are TGTGCCAGCAGTTTATCTGTCAGGGGGCAAGCTTTCTTT. Its protein is CASSLSVRGQAFF.

V gene TRBV2 combines with J gene TRBJ1-5, with D possibly being TRBD1 (6 bases). The CDR3 consists of 18 residues. Germline V lookup: CDR1 SNHLY, CDR2 FYNNEI. Deletions cut 2 bases from V and 2 bases from J, with 19 bases between. The CDR3 protein is CASSEPWRQGRGNQPQHF. CDR3 in DNA: TGTGCCAGCAGTGAACCTTGGCGCCAGGGGAGAGGCAATCAGCCCCAGCATTTT.

The chain carries TRBV9 and TRBJ2-3; D possibly corresponds to TRBD1 (5 bases). The CDR3 extends over 16 amino acids. V gave up 1 base and J gave up 3 bases, with 15 bases separating them. In germline, CDR1 is SGDLS, CDR2 YYNGEE. CDR3 in amino acids: CASSVKPSRVTDTQYF. CDR3 nucleotides: TGTGCCAGCAGCGTAAAACCCTCCAGGGTGACAGATACGCAGTATTTT.

The rearrangement links TRBV18 to TRBJ2-2; D possibly corresponds to TRBD1 (6 bases). Germline lookup yields CDR1 KGHSH and CDR2 LQKENI. CDR3 length: 15 residues. Trimming removed 4 bases at V and 0 bases at J, with 9 bases between. CDR3 DNA: TGTGCCAGCTCACTACAGGGAACGAACACCGGGGAGCTGTTTTTT. Its protein product is CASSLQGTNTGELFF.

The genes are TRBV4-1 and TRBJ2-5; 9 bases map to TRBD2. This CDR3 comprises 19 residues. With 0 bases clipped from V and 9 bases from J, the junction kept 20 bases outside the gene matches. In germline, CDR1 is MGHRA, CDR2 YSYEKL. The DNA for the CDR3 is TGCGCCAGCAGCCAAGATGGGAGCGGGGGGCACCCCCCGCAAAGGGCCCAGTACTTC. Translating it yields CASSQDGSGGHPPQRAQYF.

The chain recombines TRBV6-5 with TRBJ1-1; D call uncertain. The V gene lost 4 bases and the J gene lost 1 base, with 4 bases spanning the gap. This CDR3 has 12 amino acids. Per the germline V gene, CDR1 is MNHEY and CDR2 is SVGAGI. CDR3 loop: CASSFGNTEAFF. In DNA, the CDR3 is TGTGCCAGCAGTTTCGGGAACACTGAAGCTTTCTTT.

This clone occurred once. The J gene is TRBJ1-2, the V gene TRBV6-1; 7 bases agree with TRBD1. With V trimmed by 8 bases and J by 2 bases, 5 bases remained unmatched. Germline loops: CDR1 MNHNS, CDR2 SASEGT. There are 13 residues in the CDR3. CDR3 amino acids: CASVGTVNYGYTF. As DNA, the CDR3 is TGTGCCAGCGTCGGGACAGTAAACTATGGCTACACCTTC.

The chain links TRBV7-2 to TRBJ1-1; 8 bases align to TRBD1. The CDR3 extends over 15 amino acids. CDR1 and CDR2 (germline): SGHTA, FQGNSA. The trim removed 6 bases at V and 0 bases at J, leaving 6 bases unmatched. The CDR3 region has the DNA TGTGCCAGCAGACCCGGGACAGGAGTGAACACTGAAGCTTTCTTT. Translating gives CASRPGTGVNTEAFF. The variable domain in full, completed from reference TRBV7-2 and TRBJ1-1, reads GAGVSQSPSNKVTEKGKDVELRCDPISGHTALYWYRQSLGQGLEFLIYFQGNSAPDKSGLPSDRFSAERTGGSVSTLTIQRTQQEDSAVYLCASRPGTGVNTEAFFGQGTRLTVV.

The chain employs TRBV14 and TRBJ2-1, with TRBD2 matching over 10 bases. V was pared by 2 bases and J by 8 bases, with 6 bases of the junction left unmatched. This CDR3 comprises 15 residues. Germline values: CDR1 SGHDN, CDR2 FVKESK. The CDR3 is CASSQWSGGAYEQFF. CDR3 coding DNA: TGTGCCAGCAGCCAATGGAGCGGGGGGGCGTATGAGCAGTTCTTC.

The chain carries TRBV6-6 and TRBJ1-5; 7 nucleotides align to TRBD1. Germline V gene sequence: CDR1 MNHNY, CDR2 SVGAGI (reference sequence). This CDR3 contains 14 residues. J lost 7 bases, V lost 0 bases, and 3 bases had no gene match. CDR3 protein: CASSYSGGVQPQHF. In DNA form, the CDR3 reads TGTGCCAGCAGTTACTCAGGGGGCGTCCAGCCCCAGCATTTT.

J is TRBJ2-4 and V is TRBV5-4; TRBD2 aligns across 9 bases. Trimming cost V 3 bases and J 6 bases; bases outside gene matches: 10. Germline lookup yields CDR1 SGHNT and CDR2 YYREEE (reference sequence). The CDR3 consists of 16 residues. CDR3 loop: CASSWGAGGPGNIQYF. The CDR3 DNA reads TGTGCCAGCAGCTGGGGGGCGGGGGGGCCGGGAAACATTCAGTACTTC.

The genes are TRBV5-4 and TRBJ1-1; 12 bases agree with TRBD1. The CDR3 covers 14 residues. Unmatched junction bases numbered 3, after V lost 4 bases and J lost 5 bases. Germline lookup yields CDR1 SGHNT and CDR2 YYREEE (reference sequence). CDR3 DNA: TGTGCCAGCAGCCGGGACAGGGGGCATACTGAAGCTTTCTTT. Amino acid sequence: CASSRDRGHTEAFF.

The J gene is TRBJ1-4, the V gene TRBV6-1; D might be TRBD1 (5 bases). Looked up from germline, CDR1 is MNHNS and CDR2 is SASEGT. The V end was cut by 1 base, the J end by 6 bases, with 15 bases between. The CDR3 is 16 amino acids. CDR3 DNA: TGTGCCAGCAGTGAAGTACTTGGGGGAGGGGATGAAAAACTGTTTTTT. Translated: CASSEVLGGGDEKLFF.